The clone carrying this T cell receptor (beta chain) has more than one count but fewer than ten. Its target is not known. This sample was taken from a study of response to subunit inactivated influenza vaccine. Study-level findings and limits: Few additional T cells are recruited per seasonal influenza vaccination, authors suggested.

Germline CDR1 and CDR2: MNHEY and SMNVEV (reference sequence). V lost 7 bases, J lost 4 bases, and 15 bases stayed unmatched. The length of the CDR3 is 16 residues. TCRdb processed the RT-PCR reads anew with MiXCR; each CDR3 protein has one entry. The sample carries around 580,000 distinct CDR3 sequences, around 11% recorded once. V is TRBV27 and J is TRBJ2-7; 8 bases match TRBD2. This specimen was PBMCs from blood, taken on the day of vaccination. The receptor comes from a man aged 45 to 65 who received an inactivated influenza vaccine. The CDR3 DNA sequence: TGTGCCAGCATGAGGCTTGGCGGGAGGCAGGCGTACGAGCAGTACTTC. Amino acid sequence: CASMRLGGRQAYEQYF.